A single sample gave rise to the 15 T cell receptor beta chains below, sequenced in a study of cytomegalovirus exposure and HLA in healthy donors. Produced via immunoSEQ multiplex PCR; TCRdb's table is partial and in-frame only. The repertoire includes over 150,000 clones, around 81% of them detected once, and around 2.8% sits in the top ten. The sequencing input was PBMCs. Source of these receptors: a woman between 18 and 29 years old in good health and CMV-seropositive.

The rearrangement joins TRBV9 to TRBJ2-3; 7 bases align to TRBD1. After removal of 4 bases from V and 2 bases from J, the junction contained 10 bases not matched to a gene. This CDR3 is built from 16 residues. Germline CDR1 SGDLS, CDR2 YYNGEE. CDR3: CASSPLGTDSTDTQYF. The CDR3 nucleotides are TGTGCCAGCAGCCCGTTAGGGACAGATTCCACAGATACGCAGTATTTT.

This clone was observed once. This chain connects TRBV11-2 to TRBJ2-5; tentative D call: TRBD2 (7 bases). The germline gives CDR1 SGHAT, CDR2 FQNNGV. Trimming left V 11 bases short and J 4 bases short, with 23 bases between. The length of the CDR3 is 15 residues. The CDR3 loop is CAVSLGGGAAETQYF. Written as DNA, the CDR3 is TGTGCCGTAAGCCTGGGTGGGGGGGCCGCAGAGACCCAGTACTTC.

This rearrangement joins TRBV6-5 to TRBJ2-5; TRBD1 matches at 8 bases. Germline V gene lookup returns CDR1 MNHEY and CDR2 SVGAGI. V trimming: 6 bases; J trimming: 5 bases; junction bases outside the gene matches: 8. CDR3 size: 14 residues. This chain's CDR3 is CASRPQGARETQYF. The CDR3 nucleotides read TGTGCCAGCAGGCCCCAGGGGGCACGGGAGACCCAGTACTTC.

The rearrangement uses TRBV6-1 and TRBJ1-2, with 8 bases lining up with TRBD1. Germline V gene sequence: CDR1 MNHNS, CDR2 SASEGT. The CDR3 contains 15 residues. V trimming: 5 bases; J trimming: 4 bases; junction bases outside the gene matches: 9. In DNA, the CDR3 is TGTGCCAGCAGTCCCAAGGGACAGGACGCCTATGGCTACACCTTC. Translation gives CASSPKGQDAYGYTF.

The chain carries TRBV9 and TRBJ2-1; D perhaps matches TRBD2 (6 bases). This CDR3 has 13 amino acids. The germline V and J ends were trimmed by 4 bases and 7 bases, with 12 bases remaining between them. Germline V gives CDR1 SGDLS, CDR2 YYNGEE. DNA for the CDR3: TGTGCCAGCAGCCCGACTAGTTTAAATGAGCAGTTCTTC. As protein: CASSPTSLNEQFF.

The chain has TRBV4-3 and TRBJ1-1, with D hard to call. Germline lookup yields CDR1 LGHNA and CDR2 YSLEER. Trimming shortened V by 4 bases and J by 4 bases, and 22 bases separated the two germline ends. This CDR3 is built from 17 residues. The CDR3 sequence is CASSLSSSGGISTEAFF. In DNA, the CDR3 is TGCGCCAGCAGCCTATCCTCCTCGGGAGGGATAAGCACTGAAGCTTTCTTT.

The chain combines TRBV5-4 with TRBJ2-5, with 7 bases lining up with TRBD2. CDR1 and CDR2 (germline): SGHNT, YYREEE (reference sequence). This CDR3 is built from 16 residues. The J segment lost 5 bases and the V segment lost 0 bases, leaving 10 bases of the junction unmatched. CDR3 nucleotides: TGTGCCAGCAGCTTGGATGCGGGGGTGAATTCGGAGACCCAGTACTTC. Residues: CASSLDAGVNSETQYF.

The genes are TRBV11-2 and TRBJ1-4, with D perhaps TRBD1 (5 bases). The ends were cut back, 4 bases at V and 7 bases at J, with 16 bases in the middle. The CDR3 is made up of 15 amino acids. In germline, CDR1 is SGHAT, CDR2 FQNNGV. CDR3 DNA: TGTGCCAGCAGCTCTGGGGGGTTGGTTGGTGAAAAACTGTTTTTT. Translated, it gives CASSSGGLVGEKLFF.

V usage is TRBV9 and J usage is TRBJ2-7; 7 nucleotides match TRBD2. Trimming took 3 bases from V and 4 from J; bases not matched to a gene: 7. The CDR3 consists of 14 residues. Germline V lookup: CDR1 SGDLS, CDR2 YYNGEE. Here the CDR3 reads CASSAGGDLYEQYF. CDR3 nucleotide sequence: TGTGCCAGCAGCGCTGGGGGGGATTTGTACGAGCAGTACTTC.

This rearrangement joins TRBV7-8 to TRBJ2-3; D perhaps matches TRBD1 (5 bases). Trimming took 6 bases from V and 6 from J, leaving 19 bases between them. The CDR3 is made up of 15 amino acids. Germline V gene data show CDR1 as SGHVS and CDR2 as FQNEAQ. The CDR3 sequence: CASRKGASLGDTQYF. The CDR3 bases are TGTGCCAGCAGAAAAGGGGCAAGCCTTGGGGATACGCAGTATTTT. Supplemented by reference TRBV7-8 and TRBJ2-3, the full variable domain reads GAGVSQSPRYKVAKRGQDVALRCDPISGHVSLFWYQQALGQGPEFLTYFQNEAQLDKSGLPSDRFFAERPEGSVSTLKIQRTQQEDSAVYLCASRKGASLGDTQYFGPGTRLTVL.

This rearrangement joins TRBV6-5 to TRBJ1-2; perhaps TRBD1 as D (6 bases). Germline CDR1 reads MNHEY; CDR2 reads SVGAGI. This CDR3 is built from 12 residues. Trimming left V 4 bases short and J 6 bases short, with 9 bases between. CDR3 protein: CASSFQGHGYTF. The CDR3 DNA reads TGTGCCAGCAGTTTCCAGGGGCATGGCTACACCTTC.

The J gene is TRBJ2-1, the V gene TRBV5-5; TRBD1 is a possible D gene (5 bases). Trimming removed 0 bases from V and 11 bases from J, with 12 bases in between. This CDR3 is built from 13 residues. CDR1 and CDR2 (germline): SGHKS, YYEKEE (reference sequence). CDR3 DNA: TGTGCCAGCAGCTTGGCACAGGCGACAAAGCAGTTCTTC. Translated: CASSLAQATKQFF.

CDR3 sequence (DNA): TGTGCCAGCAGCTTGTACATGGACAGGGGGTATCTGCCTGGCTACACCTTC. Translated, it gives CASSLYMDRGYLPGYTF. The rearrangement joins TRBV5-6 to TRBJ1-2; 10 bases line up with TRBD1. The V segment lost 1 base and the J segment 7 bases; nucleotides outside the gene matches: 13. CDR3 length: 17 amino acids. Germline assignment: CDR1 SGHDT and CDR2 YYEEEE.

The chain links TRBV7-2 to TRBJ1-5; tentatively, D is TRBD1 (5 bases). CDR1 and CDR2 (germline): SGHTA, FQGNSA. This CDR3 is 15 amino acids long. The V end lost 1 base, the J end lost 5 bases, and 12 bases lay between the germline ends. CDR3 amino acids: CASSLVPGADQPQHF. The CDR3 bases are TGTGCCAGCAGCTTAGTACCTGGGGCGGATCAGCCCCAGCATTTT.

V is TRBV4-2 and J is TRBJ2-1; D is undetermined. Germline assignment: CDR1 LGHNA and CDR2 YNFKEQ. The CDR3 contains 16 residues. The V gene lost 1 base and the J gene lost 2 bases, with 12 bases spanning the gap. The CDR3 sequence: CASSQASAEPYNEQFF. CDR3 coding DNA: TGTGCCAGCAGCCAAGCCTCCGCGGAACCCTACAATGAGCAGTTCTTC.